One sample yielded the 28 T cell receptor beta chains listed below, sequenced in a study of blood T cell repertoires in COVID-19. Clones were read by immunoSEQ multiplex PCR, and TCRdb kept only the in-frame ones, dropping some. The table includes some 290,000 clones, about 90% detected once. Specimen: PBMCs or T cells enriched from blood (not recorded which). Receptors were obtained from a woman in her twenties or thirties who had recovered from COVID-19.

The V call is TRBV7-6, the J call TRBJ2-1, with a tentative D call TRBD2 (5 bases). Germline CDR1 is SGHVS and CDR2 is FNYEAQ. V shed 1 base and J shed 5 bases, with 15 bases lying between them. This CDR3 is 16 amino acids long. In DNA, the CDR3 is TGTGCCAGCAGCTTAGATGTACCGTCGGGAAACAATGAGCAGTTCTTC. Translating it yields CASSLDVPSGNNEQFF.

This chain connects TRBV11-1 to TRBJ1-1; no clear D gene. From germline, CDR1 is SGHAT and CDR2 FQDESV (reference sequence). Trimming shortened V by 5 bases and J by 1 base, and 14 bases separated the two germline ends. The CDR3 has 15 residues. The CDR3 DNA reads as TGTGCCAGCAGCCGCCTCGAGGGTCCGAACACTGAAGCTTTCTTT. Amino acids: CASSRLEGPNTEAFF.

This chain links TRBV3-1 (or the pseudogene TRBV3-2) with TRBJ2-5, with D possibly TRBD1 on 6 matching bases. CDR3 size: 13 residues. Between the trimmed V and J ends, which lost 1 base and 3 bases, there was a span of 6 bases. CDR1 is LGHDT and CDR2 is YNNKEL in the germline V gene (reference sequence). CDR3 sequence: CASSQGTEETQYF. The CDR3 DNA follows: TGTGCCAGCAGCCAAGGGACAGAAGAGACCCAGTACTTC.

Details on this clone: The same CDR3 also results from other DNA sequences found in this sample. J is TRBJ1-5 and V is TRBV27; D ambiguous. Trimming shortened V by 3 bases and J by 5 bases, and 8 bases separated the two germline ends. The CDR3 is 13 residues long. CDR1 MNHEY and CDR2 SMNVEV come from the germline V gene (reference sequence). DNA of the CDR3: TGTGCCAGCAGTTTCTCCGGGGATCAGCCCCAGCATTTT. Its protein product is CASSFSGDQPQHF.

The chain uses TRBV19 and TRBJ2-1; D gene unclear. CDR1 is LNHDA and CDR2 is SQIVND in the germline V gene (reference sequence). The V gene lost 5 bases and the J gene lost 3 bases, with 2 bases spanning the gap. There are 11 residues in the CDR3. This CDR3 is CASSYYNEQFF. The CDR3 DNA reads TGTGCCAGTAGTTACTACAATGAGCAGTTCTTC.

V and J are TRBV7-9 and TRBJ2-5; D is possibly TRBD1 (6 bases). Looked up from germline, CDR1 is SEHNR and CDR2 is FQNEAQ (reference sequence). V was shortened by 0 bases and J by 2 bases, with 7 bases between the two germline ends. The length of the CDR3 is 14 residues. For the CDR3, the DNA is TGTGCCAGCAGCTTAGCGGACAGACAAGAGACCCAGTACTTC. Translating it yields CASSLADRQETQYF.

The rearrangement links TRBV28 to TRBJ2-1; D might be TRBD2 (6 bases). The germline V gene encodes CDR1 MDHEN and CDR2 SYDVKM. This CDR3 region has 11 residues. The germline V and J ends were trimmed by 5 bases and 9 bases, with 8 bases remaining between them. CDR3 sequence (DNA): TGTGCCAGCAGTCTGGGGGGTGAGCAGTTCTTC. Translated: CASSLGGEQFF.

For the CDR3, the DNA is TGTGCCAGCAGATCCACTTGGACATCTGAGCAGTTCTTC. It codes for CASRSTWTSEQFF. The chain couples TRBV6-5 to TRBJ2-1; TRBD1 might be the D (5 bases). The germline V and J ends were trimmed by 6 bases and 9 bases, with 15 bases remaining between them. This CDR3 comprises 13 residues. CDR1 and CDR2 (germline): MNHEY, SVGAGI.

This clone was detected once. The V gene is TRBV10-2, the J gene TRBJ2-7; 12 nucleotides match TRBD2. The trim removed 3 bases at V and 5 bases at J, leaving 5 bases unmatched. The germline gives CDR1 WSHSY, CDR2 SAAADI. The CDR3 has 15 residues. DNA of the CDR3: TGCGCCAGCAGTGACCTGACTAGCGGGAGAAACGAGCAGTACTTC. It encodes CASSDLTSGRNEQYF.

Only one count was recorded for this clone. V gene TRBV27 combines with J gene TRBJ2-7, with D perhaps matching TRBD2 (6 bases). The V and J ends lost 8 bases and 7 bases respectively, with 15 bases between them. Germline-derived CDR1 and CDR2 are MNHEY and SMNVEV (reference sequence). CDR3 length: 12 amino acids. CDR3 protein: CASGTGNLEQYF. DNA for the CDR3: TGTGCCAGCGGGACTGGCAACCTGGAGCAGTACTTC.

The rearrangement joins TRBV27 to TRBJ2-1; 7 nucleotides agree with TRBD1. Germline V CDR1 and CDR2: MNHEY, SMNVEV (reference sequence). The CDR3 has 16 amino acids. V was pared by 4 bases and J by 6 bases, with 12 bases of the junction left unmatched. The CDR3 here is CASSSAVGQAINEQFF. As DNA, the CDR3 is TGTGCCAGCAGTTCGGCCGTTGGACAGGCTATCAATGAGCAGTTCTTC.

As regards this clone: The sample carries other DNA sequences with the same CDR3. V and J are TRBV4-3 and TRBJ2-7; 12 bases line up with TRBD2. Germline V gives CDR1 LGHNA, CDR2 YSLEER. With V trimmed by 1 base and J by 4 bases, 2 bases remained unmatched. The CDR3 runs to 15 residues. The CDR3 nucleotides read TGCGCCAGCAGCCAAGGAGGACTAGCGGGATACGAGCAGTACTTC. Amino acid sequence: CASSQGGLAGYEQYF.

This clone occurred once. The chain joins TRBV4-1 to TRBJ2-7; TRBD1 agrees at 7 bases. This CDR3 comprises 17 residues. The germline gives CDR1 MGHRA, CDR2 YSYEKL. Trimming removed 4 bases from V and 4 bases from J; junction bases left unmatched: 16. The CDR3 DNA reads TGCGCCAGCAGCCGCGCTCCTAGACAGGGCAATTTTTACGAGCAGTACTTC. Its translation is CASSRAPRQGNFYEQYF.

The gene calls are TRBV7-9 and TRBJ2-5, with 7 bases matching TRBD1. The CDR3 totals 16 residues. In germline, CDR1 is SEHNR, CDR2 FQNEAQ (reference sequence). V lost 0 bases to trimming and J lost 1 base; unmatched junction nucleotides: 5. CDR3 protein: CASSLAPRDSQETQYF. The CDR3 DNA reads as TGTGCCAGCAGCTTAGCCCCCCGGGACAGCCAAGAGACCCAGTACTTC.

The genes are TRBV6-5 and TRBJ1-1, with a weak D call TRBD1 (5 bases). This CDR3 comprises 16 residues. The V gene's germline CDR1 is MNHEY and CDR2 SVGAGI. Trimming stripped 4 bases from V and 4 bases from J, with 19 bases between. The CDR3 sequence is CASSFRTRVSSTEAFF. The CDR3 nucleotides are TGTGCCAGCAGTTTTCGTACCAGGGTTTCGAGCACTGAAGCTTTCTTT.

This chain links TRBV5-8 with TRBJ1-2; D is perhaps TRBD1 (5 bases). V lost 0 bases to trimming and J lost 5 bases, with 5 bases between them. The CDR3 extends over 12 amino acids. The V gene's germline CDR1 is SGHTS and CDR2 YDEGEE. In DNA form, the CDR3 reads TGTGCCAGCAGCTTGGCAGGGTATGGCTACACCTTC. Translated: CASSLAGYGYTF.

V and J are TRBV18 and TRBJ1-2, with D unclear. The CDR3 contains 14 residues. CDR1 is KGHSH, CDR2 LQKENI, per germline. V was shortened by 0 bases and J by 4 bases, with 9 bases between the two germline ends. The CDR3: CASSPPAESYGYTF. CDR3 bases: TGTGCCAGCTCACCACCGGCAGAAAGCTATGGCTACACCTTC.

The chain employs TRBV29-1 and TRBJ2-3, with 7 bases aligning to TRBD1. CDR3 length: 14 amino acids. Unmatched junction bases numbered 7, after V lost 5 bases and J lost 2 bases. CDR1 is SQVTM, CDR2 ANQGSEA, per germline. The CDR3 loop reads CSVLGTDTTDTQYF. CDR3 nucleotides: TGCAGCGTTTTAGGGACAGATACCACAGATACGCAGTATTTT.

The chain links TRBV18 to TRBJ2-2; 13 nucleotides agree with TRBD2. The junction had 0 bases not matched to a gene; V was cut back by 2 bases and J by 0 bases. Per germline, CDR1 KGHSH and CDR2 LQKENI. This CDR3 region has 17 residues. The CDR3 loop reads CASSPGTSGTNTGELFF. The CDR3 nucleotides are TGTGCCAGCTCACCAGGGACTAGCGGGACGAACACCGGGGAGCTGTTTTTT.

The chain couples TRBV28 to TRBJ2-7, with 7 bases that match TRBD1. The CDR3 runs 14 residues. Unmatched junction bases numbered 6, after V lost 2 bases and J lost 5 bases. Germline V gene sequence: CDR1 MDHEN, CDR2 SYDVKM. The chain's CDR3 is CASSLRITGDEQYF. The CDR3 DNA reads TGTGCCAGCAGTTTACGAATAACAGGGGACGAGCAGTACTTC.

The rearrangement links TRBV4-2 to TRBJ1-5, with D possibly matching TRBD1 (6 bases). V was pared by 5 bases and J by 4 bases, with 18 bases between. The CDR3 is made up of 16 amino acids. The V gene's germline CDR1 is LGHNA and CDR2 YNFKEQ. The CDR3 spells CASSAAKGDKNQPQHF. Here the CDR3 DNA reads TGTGCCAGCAGCGCCGCCAAGGGGGACAAGAATCAGCCCCAGCATTTT.

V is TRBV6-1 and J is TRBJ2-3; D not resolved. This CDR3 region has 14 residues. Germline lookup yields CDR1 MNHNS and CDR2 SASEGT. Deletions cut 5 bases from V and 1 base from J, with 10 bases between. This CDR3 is CASSSPRGTDTQYF. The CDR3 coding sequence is TGTGCCAGCAGTTCCCCCCGGGGCACAGATACGCAGTATTTT.

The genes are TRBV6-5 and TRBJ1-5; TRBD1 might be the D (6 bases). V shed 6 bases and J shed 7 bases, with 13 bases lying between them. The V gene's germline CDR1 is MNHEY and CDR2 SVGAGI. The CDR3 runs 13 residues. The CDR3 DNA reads TGTGCCAGCAGGTACAACAGGGAACAGCCCCAGCATTTT. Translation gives CASRYNREQPQHF.

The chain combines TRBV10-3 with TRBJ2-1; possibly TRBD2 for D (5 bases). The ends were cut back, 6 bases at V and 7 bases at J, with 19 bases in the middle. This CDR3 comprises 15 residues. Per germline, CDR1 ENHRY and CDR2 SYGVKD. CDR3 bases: TGTGCCATCAGCGCAACTAGAACCGAAATGAATGAGCAGTTCTTC. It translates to CAISATRTEMNEQFF.

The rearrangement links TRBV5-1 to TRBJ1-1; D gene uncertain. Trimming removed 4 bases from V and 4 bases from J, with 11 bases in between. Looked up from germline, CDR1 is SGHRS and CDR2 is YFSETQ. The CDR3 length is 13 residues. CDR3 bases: TGCGCCAGCAGCGTCCCCGGCGGCACTGAAGCTTTCTTT. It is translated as CASSVPGGTEAFF.

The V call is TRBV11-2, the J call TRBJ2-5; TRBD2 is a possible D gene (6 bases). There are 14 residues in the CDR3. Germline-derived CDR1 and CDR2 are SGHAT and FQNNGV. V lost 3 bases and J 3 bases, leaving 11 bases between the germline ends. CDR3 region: CASSFVPGEETQYF. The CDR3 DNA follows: TGTGCCAGCAGCTTTGTTCCGGGGGAAGAGACCCAGTACTTC.

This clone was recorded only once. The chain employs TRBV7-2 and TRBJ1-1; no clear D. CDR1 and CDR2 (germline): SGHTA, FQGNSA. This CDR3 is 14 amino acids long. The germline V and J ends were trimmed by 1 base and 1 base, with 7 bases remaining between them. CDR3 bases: TGTGCCAGCAGCTTAGTCGAACAGAACACTGAAGCTTTCTTT. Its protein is CASSLVEQNTEAFF.

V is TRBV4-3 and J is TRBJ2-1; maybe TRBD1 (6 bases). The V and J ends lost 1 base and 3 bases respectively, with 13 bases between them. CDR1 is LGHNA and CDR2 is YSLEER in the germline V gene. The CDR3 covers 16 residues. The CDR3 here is CASSQGEQGRYNEQFF. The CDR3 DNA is TGCGCCAGCAGCCAAGGGGAGCAGGGGCGCTACAATGAGCAGTTCTTC.